This T cell receptor (beta chain) was retrieved from a study of cytomegalovirus exposure and HLA in healthy donors. The table came from immunoSEQ multiplex PCR; TCRdb's copy has only in-frame clones and leaves some out. The sample includes some 320,000 clones, roughly nine tenths of them seen just once. Study-wide results and limits: Using the classifier, cytomegalovirus status was reportedly diagnosed with high specificity and sensitivity. Cytomegalovirus-associated TCR beta chains were listed, numbering 164.

Separation from the 666-subject first cohort characterized the roughly 120-subject validation cohort, to which the donors belonged. J was trimmed by 3 bases and V by 5 bases; bases with no gene match: 5. The V gene's germline CDR1 is LGHNA and CDR2 YSLEER. This CDR3 comprises 14 residues. This clone was seen a handful of times. What it recognizes is unknown. This chain joins TRBV4-3 and TRBJ2-7, with 9 bases identical to TRBD1. This sequence originates from a woman in her twenties or thirties in good health and CMV-seropositive. The sample consisted of PBMCs. The CDR3 sequence is CASSFRTGDYEQYF. CDR3 coding DNA: TGCGCCAGCAGCTTTCGGACAGGGGACTACGAGCAGTACTTC.